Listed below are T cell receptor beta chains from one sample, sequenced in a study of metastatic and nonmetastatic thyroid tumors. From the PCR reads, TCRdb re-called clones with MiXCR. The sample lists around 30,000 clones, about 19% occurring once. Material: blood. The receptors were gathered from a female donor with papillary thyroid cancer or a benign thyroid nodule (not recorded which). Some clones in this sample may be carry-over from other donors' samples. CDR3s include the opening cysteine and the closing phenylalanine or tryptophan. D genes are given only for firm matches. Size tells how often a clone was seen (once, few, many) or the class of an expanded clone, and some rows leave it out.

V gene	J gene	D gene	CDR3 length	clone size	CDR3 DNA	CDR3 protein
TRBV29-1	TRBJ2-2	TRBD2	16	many	TGCAGCGTTCTAGAAGGTAGCGGGAGGGCTGGCGGGGAGCTGTTTTTT	CSVLEGSGRAGGELFF
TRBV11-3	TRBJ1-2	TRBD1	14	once	TGTGCCAGCAGCCTTAGGCGACAGGGGGTTGGCTACACCTTC	CASSLRRQGVGYTF
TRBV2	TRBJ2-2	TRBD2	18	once	TGTGCCAGCACCAACCGGATAGCGGGAGTGTTGGGGGGCGGGGAGCTGTTTTTT	CASTNRIAGVLGGGELFF
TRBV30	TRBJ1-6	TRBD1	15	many	TGTGCCTGGGCAAGGGACAGGGCCAATAATTCACCCCTCCACTTT	CAWARDRANNSPLHF
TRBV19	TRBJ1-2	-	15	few	TGTGCCAGTAGTATACCGGGACGGGACCTCTATGGCTACACCTTC	CASSIPGRDLYGYTF
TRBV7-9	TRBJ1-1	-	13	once	TGTGCCAGCAGCTCTCCGAGTGGCACTGAAGCTTTCTTT	CASSSPSGTEAFF
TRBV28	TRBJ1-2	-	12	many	TGTGCCAGCAGTCTAGATAACTATGGCTACACCTTC	CASSLDNYGYTF
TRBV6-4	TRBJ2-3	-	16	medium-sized	TGTGCCAGCAGTGAAGCCCCATCCTCGGGCGCAGATACGCAGTATTTT	CASSEAPSSGADTQYF
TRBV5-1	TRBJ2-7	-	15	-	TGCGCCAGCAGCTTGGGCGGAGACATCACCTACGAGCAGTACTTC	CASSLGGDITYEQYF
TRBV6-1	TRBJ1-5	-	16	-	TGTGCCAGCAGTGAAGGAAGGGGGTATAGCAATCAGCCCCAGCATTTT	CASSEGRGYSNQPQHF
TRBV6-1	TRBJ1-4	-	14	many	TGTGCCAGCAGGCCCGGGGTGGCTAATGAAAAACTGTTTTTT	CASRPGVANEKLFF
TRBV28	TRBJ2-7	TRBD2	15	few	TGTGCCAGCAGTTACCGGGCTAGCGGAACGTACGAGCAGTACTTC	CASSYRASGTYEQYF